The TCR beta chain under discussion was sequenced for a study of T cell responses to AZD1222 COVID-19 vaccine. General observations from the study: Baseline seropositivity occurred in only a handful of AZD1222 recipients. Repertoires were collected only later (after the peak T cell response had occurred).

Turning to this clone: What it binds is unknown.

Method: immunoSEQ multiplex PCR; TCRdb's copy keeps in-frame clones and lacks some. The profile shows about 150,000 clones, around 91% of them singletons. Germline V gene lookup returns CDR1 SGHRS and CDR2 YFSETQ. With 0 bases removed from V and 0 bases from J, the gap between germline ends came to 15 bases. CDR3 length: 18 amino acids. V usage is TRBV5-1 and J usage is TRBJ1-4; D remains ambiguous. This sequence originates from an adult who received the AZD1222 COVID-19 vaccine. This material consisted of peripheral blood, taken 28 days after the second AZD1222 dose. The CDR3 nucleotides read TGCGCCAGCAGCTTGGGGGCGGGCGGCTTAGCAACTAATGAAAAACTGTTTTTT. Protein sequence: CASSLGAGGLATNEKLFF. The full variable domain, its missing parts supplied by reference TRBV5-1 and TRBJ1-4, is KAGVTQTPRYLIKTRGQQVTLSCSPISGHRSVSWYQQTPGQGLQFLFEYFSETQRNKGNFPGRFSGRQFSNSRSEMNVSTLELGDSALYLCASSLGAGGLATNEKLFFGSGTQLSVL.